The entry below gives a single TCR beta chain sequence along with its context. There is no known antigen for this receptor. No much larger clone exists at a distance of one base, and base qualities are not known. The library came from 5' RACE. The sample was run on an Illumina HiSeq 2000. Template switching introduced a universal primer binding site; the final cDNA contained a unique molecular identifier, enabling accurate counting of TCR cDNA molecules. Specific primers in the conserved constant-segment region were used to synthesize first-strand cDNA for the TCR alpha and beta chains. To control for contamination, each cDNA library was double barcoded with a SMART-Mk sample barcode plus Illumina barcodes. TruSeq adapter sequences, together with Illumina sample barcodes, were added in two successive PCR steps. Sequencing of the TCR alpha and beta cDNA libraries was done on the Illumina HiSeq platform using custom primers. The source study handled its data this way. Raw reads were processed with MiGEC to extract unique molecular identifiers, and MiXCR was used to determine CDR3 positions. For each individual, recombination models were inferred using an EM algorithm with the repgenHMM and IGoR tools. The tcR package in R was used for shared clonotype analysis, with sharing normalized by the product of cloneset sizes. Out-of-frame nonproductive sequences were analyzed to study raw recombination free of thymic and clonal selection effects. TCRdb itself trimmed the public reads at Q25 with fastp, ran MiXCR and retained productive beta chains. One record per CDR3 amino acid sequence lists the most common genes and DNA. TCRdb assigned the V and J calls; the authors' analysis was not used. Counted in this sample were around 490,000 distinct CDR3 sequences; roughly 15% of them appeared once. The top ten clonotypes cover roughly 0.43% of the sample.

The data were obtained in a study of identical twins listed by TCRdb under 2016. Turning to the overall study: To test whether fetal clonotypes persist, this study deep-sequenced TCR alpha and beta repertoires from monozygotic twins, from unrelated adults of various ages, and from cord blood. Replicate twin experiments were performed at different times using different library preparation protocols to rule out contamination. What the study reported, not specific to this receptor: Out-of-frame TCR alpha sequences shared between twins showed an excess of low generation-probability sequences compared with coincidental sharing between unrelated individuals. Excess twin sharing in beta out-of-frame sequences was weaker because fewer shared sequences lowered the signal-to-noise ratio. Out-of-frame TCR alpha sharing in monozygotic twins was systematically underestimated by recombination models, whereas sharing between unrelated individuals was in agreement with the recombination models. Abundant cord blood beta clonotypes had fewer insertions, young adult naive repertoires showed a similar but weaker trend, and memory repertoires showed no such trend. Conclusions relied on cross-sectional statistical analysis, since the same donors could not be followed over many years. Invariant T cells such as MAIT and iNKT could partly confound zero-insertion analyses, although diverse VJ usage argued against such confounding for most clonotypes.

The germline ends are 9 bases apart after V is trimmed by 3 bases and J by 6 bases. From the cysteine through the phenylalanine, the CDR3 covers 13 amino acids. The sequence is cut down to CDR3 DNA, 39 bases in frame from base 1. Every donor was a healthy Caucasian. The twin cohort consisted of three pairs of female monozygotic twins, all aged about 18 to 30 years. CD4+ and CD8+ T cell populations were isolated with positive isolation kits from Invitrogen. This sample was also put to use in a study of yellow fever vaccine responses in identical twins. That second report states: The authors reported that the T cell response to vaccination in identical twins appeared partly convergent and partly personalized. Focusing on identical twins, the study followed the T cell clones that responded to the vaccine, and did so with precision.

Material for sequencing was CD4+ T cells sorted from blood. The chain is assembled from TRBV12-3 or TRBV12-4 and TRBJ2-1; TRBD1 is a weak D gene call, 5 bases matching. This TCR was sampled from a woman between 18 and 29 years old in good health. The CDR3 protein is CASSFPRANEQFF. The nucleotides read TGTGCCAGCAGTTTCCCCAGGGCCAATGAGCAGTTCTTC.